Listed here are 29 T cell receptor beta chains from one sample, sequenced in a study of cytomegalovirus exposure and HLA in healthy donors. In the PCR, 60 Vbeta and 13 Jbeta primers were used. TCRdb's copy holds only in-frame clones and misses some; the assay was immunoSEQ multiplex PCR. The specimen's table records roughly 70,000 clones. The sample comprised PBMCs. These receptors were collected from a man aged 40-49 years in good health and CMV-seronegative.

This rearrangement joins TRBV4-1 to TRBJ1-5; tentative D call: TRBD1 (5 bases). Trimming shortened V by 0 bases and J by 6 bases, and 15 bases separated the two germline ends. This CDR3 has 16 residues. Germline V gives CDR1 MGHRA, CDR2 YSYEKL. The CDR3 loop is CASSQEGSGVVQPQHF. The CDR3 DNA sequence: TGCGCCAGCAGCCAAGAGGGTTCGGGGGTTGTTCAGCCCCAGCATTTT.

The V gene is TRBV7-9, the J gene TRBJ1-1, with a possible D match to TRBD1 (5 bases). The CDR3 loop spans 14 amino acids. Trimming took 4 bases from V and 4 from J, leaving 13 bases between them. The germline V gene has CDR1 SEHNR and CDR2 FQNEAQ (reference sequence). The CDR3 region is CASSSGGGSTEAFF. The CDR3 DNA follows: TGTGCCAGCAGCTCGGGCGGGGGGAGCACTGAAGCTTTCTTT.

V and J are TRBV6-5 and TRBJ1-4; 9 bases are a match to TRBD1. Per germline, CDR1 MNHEY and CDR2 SVGAGI. V trimming: 0 bases; J trimming: 7 bases; junction bases outside the gene matches: 3. The CDR3 loop spans 15 amino acids. The DNA of the CDR3 is TGTGCCAGCAGTTACTCCGGGACAGGGCGTGAAAAACTGTTTTTT. Translating it yields CASSYSGTGREKLFF.

The gene calls are TRBV6-1 and TRBJ1-4; D gene unclear. Germline CDR1 reads MNHNS; CDR2 reads SASEGT. Trimming took 6 bases from V and 0 from J, leaving 8 bases between them. The CDR3 runs to 14 residues. The CDR3 coding sequence is TGTGCCAGCAGGGCCTCCGCAACTAATGAAAAACTGTTTTTT. It translates to CASRASATNEKLFF.

The genes are TRBV30 and TRBJ1-5; D is perhaps TRBD1 (5 bases). This CDR3 is 13 amino acids long. V was trimmed by 3 bases and J by 3 bases, leaving 9 bases between them. Germline V CDR1 and CDR2: GTSNPN, SVGIG (reference sequence). CDR3 nucleotide sequence: TGTGCCTGGAGCTCAGGGTTCAATCAGCCCCAGCATTTT. This encodes CAWSSGFNQPQHF.

The chain employs TRBV7-2 and TRBJ2-1; TRBD2 is a possible D gene (5 bases). Trimming took off 3 bases at V and 6 bases at J, with 9 bases between the two ends. The CDR3 runs to 13 residues. Germline CDR1 and CDR2: SGHTA and FQGNSA. The CDR3 DNA follows: TGTGCCAGCAGCTTCGACTATGTCAATGAGCAGTTCTTC. Residues: CASSFDYVNEQFF.

Remarks on this clone: The same CDR3 is also encoded by other DNA sequences in this sample. The J gene is TRBJ2-3, the V gene TRBV19; D is perhaps TRBD2 (7 bases). Germline V lookup: CDR1 LNHDA, CDR2 SQIVND (reference sequence). The CDR3 has 15 residues. V was shortened by 1 base and J by 1 base, with 9 bases between the two germline ends. The CDR3 sequence is CASSIGGGGTDTQYF. DNA of the CDR3: TGTGCCAGTAGTATAGGGGGGGGCGGCACAGATACGCAGTATTTT.

The chain couples TRBV28 to TRBJ2-7; 9 positions match TRBD1. From germline, CDR1 is MDHEN and CDR2 SYDVKM. V dropped 6 bases and J dropped 5; count of bases not matched to a gene: 11. The CDR3 length is 15 residues. CDR3 loop: CASSSPGQGSHEQYF. The CDR3 DNA reads as TGTGCCAGCAGCTCCCCGGGACAGGGATCCCACGAGCAGTACTTC.

The rearrangement joins TRBV7-9 to TRBJ2-4, with 8 bases fitting TRBD1. The CDR3 has 17 amino acids. Germline CDR1 and CDR2: SEHNR and FQNEAQ (reference sequence). The J segment lost 0 bases and the V segment lost 5 bases, leaving 9 bases of the junction unmatched. The CDR3 here is CASSPPQGVLAKNIQYF. CDR3 DNA: TGTGCCAGCAGCCCCCCACAGGGGGTCCTAGCCAAAAACATTCAGTACTTC.

The chain employs TRBV5-6 and TRBJ2-3; 9 positions match TRBD2. J gave up 4 bases and V 4 bases, and 13 bases lay outside the gene matches. CDR1 and CDR2 from the germline V gene are SGHDT and YYEEEE. The CDR3 has 17 amino acids. CDR3 DNA sequence: TGTGCCAGCAGCCCCACGAGGGAGCGGGGGGTGTCAGATACGCAGTATTTT. It is translated as CASSPTRERGVSDTQYF.

V usage is TRBV9 and J usage is TRBJ1-6; a possible D gene is TRBD1 (5 bases). The CDR3 has 15 residues. Trimming pared 0 bases from V and 4 bases from J, leaving 8 bases between. Germline-derived CDR1 and CDR2 are SGDLS and YYNGEE. In nucleotides, the CDR3 is TGTGCCAGCAGCGTAGGACAGAATTATAATTCACCCCTCCACTTT. Its translation is CASSVGQNYNSPLHF.

The rearrangement joins TRBV5-1 to TRBJ2-7; possible D gene TRBD2, 6 bases. Looked up from germline, CDR1 is SGHRS and CDR2 is YFSETQ. The V gene lost 6 bases and the J gene lost 2 bases, with 15 bases spanning the gap. This CDR3 is built from 14 residues. The CDR3 coding sequence is TGCGCCAGCAAACCCTCTCCGGGGGCCTACGAGCAGTACTTC. Its protein product is CASKPSPGAYEQYF.

The rearrangement joins TRBV11-3 to TRBJ1-5; D is perhaps TRBD1 (5 bases). The germline V gene has CDR1 SGHNT and CDR2 YENEEA. The CDR3 contains 15 residues. The germline V and J ends were trimmed by 5 bases and 5 bases, with 16 bases remaining between them. The CDR3: CASSSWGRVHQPQHF. The CDR3 DNA is TGTGCCAGCAGCAGCTGGGGGAGGGTGCATCAGCCCCAGCATTTT. The full variable domain, with the rest looked up from reference TRBV11-3 and TRBJ1-5, is EAGVVQSPRYKIIEKKQPVAFWCNPISGHNTLYWYLQNLGQGPELLIRYENEEAVDDSQLPKDRFSAERLKGVDSTLKIQPAELGDSAVYLCASSSWGRVHQPQHFGDGTRLSIL.

The rearrangement joins TRBV19 to TRBJ2-3; 13 nucleotides agree with TRBD2. The CDR3 has 15 residues. Germline CDR1 is LNHDA and CDR2 is SQIVND (reference sequence). J lost 6 bases, V lost 5 bases, and 5 bases had no gene match. The DNA for the CDR3 is TGTGCCAGTAGTCCACTAGCGGGGGGGCGTGATACGCAGTATTTT. Residues: CASSPLAGGRDTQYF.

This rearrangement joins TRBV29-1 to TRBJ2-2; 9 bases line up with TRBD1. J was trimmed by 1 base and V by 4 bases; bases with no gene match: 7. This CDR3 has 16 amino acids. Looked up from germline, CDR1 is SQVTM and CDR2 is ANQGSEA. In nucleotides, the CDR3 is TGCAGCGTTGCTGGGGACAGGGAGCAGAACACCGGGGAGCTGTTTTTT. Its protein product is CSVAGDREQNTGELFF.

Concerning this clone itself: Within the sample, other DNA sequences also encode this same CDR3. This rearrangement joins TRBV20-1 to TRBJ2-5; D gene unclear. The CDR3 contains 10 residues. V was cut by 3 bases and J by 4 bases, with 3 bases left in between. Germline CDR1 DFQATT, CDR2 SNEGSKA (reference sequence). CDR3 nucleotide sequence: TGCAGTGCTAGCGGAGAGACCCAGTACTTC. It codes for CSASGETQYF.

CDR3 DNA: TGTGCCAGCAAGTCGGCAGGGGGCGCAGCTGAGACCCAGTACTTC. Translation gives CASKSAGGAAETQYF. This chain joins TRBV28 and TRBJ2-5; 8 bases map to TRBD1. Germline V gene data show CDR1 as MDHEN and CDR2 as SYDVKM. The CDR3 is made up of 15 amino acids. V trimming: 7 bases; J trimming: 5 bases; junction bases outside the gene matches: 12.

The chain uses TRBV27 and TRBJ1-3; tentative D call: TRBD1 (6 bases). The CDR3 is 15 residues long. Per germline, CDR1 MNHEY and CDR2 SMNVEV (reference sequence). Trimming left V 0 bases short and J 5 bases short, with 11 bases between. CDR3 nucleotide sequence: TGTGCCAGCAGTTTATCGTACAGGGTTAGAAACACCATATATTTT. Its protein product is CASSLSYRVRNTIYF.

On this clone itself: An end of the junction differs from the germline gene, which may be a read error. In DNA form, the CDR3 reads TGTACCAGCTCACCCGACAGGGCCGGGCAGCCCCAGCATTTT. This gives the protein CTSSPDRAGQPQHF. V is TRBV18 and J is TRBJ1-5; 7 bases agree with TRBD1. Per germline, CDR1 KGHSH and CDR2 LQKENI. The CDR3 is 14 amino acids.

V and J are TRBV30 and TRBJ1-6; D might be TRBD1 (5 bases). V lost 0 bases and J 7 bases, leaving 7 bases between the germline ends. Germline CDR1 reads GTSNPN; CDR2 reads SVGIG (reference sequence). There are 13 residues in the CDR3. CDR3 DNA: TGTGCCTGGAGTGTAGGGGAAAATTCACCCCTCCACTTT. Its translation: CAWSVGENSPLHF.

The chain is built from TRBV4-2 and TRBJ2-1; 11 bases are a match to TRBD2. Trimming removed 0 bases from V and 3 bases from J; junction bases left unmatched: 7. The CDR3 runs 18 residues. CDR1 is LGHNA, CDR2 YNFKEQ, per germline. Written as DNA, the CDR3 is TGTGCCAGCAGCCAAGATGAGGTAGCGGGGGGGAACTACAATGAGCAGTTCTTC. It codes for CASSQDEVAGGNYNEQFF.

For this clone: The sample has other DNA sequences that encode this CDR3 too. V is TRBV5-8 and J is TRBJ1-2; 9 nucleotides align to TRBD1. Germline V lookup: CDR1 SGHTS, CDR2 YDEGEE. CDR3 length equals 14 residues. V lost 0 bases and J lost 8; bases outside the gene matches: 5. The CDR3 DNA reads as TGTGCCAGCAGCTTGGACAGGGGGCGAGGGGGCTACACCTTC. Translation: CASSLDRGRGGYTF.

This chain uses TRBV7-2 with TRBJ1-2; a possible D gene is TRBD1 (5 bases). The germline gives CDR1 SGHTA, CDR2 FQGNSA. The CDR3 is made up of 15 amino acids. Trimming cost V 0 bases and J 1 base, with 9 bases left between them. The CDR3 here is CASSLAGVGNYGYTF. DNA for the CDR3: TGTGCCAGCAGCTTAGCAGGGGTCGGTAACTATGGCTACACCTTC.

CDR3 amino acids: CASSAFGGVDSPLHF. The CDR3 nucleotides are TGTGCCAGCAGTGCCTTCGGGGGAGTGGATTCACCCCTCCACTTT. The V and J genes are TRBV6-4 and TRBJ1-6, with a tentative D call TRBD1 (5 bases). V shed 4 bases and J shed 8 bases, with 15 bases lying between them. The germline CDR1 and CDR2 sequences are MRHNA and SNTAGT. The CDR3 runs 15 residues.

The chain uses TRBV6-5 and TRBJ2-1; D possibly corresponds to TRBD2 (6 bases). The germline V and J ends were trimmed by 6 bases and 9 bases, with 18 bases remaining between them. CDR3 size: 14 residues. Looked up from germline, CDR1 is MNHEY and CDR2 is SVGAGI. CDR3 amino acids: CASSLGPPGVEQFF. Here the CDR3 DNA reads TGTGCCAGCAGCCTGGGACCCCCGGGGGTTGAGCAGTTCTTC.

The chain combines TRBV5-4 with TRBJ2-5, with TRBD2 as a possible D gene (5 bases). The CDR3 covers 13 residues. The V end was cut by 5 bases, the J end by 8 bases, with 16 bases between. CDR1 and CDR2 from the germline V gene are SGHNT and YYREEE (reference sequence). The CDR3 reads CASRADSRQTQYF. Here the CDR3 DNA reads TGTGCCAGCAGGGCGGACTCCCGTCAAACCCAGTACTTC.

The chain joins TRBV9 to TRBJ2-5; TRBD1 is a possible D gene (7 bases). Germline CDR1 and CDR2: SGDLS and YYNGEE. The CDR3 runs 14 residues. Trimming cost V 3 bases and J 1 base, with 10 bases left between them. This CDR3 is CASSGGTAQETQYF. DNA of the CDR3: TGTGCCAGCAGCGGCGGGACAGCCCAAGAGACCCAGTACTTC.

The V and J genes are TRBV15 and TRBJ1-6; D may be TRBD1 (6 bases). Germline V gene data show CDR1 as LNHNV and CDR2 as YYDKDF (reference sequence). This CDR3 region has 14 residues. V was pared by 4 bases and J by 9 bases, with 13 bases between. The CDR3 loop reads CATSIRGRGSPLHF. The DNA of the CDR3 is TGTGCCACCAGCATTCGGGGCAGGGGTTCACCCCTCCACTTT.

This sequence joins TRBV5-4 and TRBJ1-3; 9 positions agree with TRBD1. V shed 4 bases, J shed 5 bases, and the junction held 13 bases outside the gene matches. CDR1 is SGHNT and CDR2 is YYREEE in the germline V gene (reference sequence). CDR3 size: 17 residues. CDR3 bases: TGTGCCAGCAGCAAGGGGACAGGGAGCGAAACCCGAAACACCATATATTTT. This encodes CASSKGTGSETRNTIYF. The whole variable domain, filled in from reference TRBV5-4 and TRBJ1-3, reads ETGVTQSPTHLIKTRGQQVTLRCSSQSGHNTVSWYQQALGQGPQFIFQYYREEENGRGNFPPRFSGLQFPNYSSELNVNALELDDSALYLCASSKGTGSETRNTIYFGEGSWLTVV.